A single T cell receptor beta chain is shown here with its context. What it binds is unknown. This specimen belongs to a study of shared clonotypes between healthy human individuals. Study-wide results and caveats: With four donors compared, around 5.4% of naive CD4 clonotypes were shared. Researchers found naive subsets generally carried larger estimated richness than memory subsets.

Donors included only healthy HIV-negative adults lacking recent acute infections or vaccinations. V lost 7 bases, J lost 2 bases, and 11 bases stayed unmatched. This CDR3 is built from 17 residues. CDR1 SGHKS and CDR2 YYEKEE come from the germline V gene (reference sequence). Assay used: immunoSEQ multiplex PCR; TCRdb lists only in-frame clones, some missing. Counted here are roughly 1.4 million clones, 97% to 99% occurring once; the ten biggest clones make up approximately 0.38%. The chain joins TRBV5-5 to TRBJ2-1, with TRBD2 matching 11 bases. The sequencing input was naive CD4+ T cells sorted from blood. Subset: CD45RA+ positively selected. This TCR was recovered from a young man in good health. The CDR3: CASGARLAGTTYNEQFF. The CDR3 bases are TGTGCCAGCGGGGCACGACTAGCGGGGACTACCTACAATGAGCAGTTCTTC.